Listed here is a single T cell receptor (beta chain). Antigen specificity is unknown. The record originates from a study of blood T cells in healthy people across ages. Healthy Russian Caucasian donors spanned ages about 6 to 95 years. Per sample, extraction of total RNA gave at least 6 micrograms in every case. Trimming stripped 1 base from V and 1 base from J, with 7 bases between. The CDR3 consists of 14 residues. The germline CDR1 and CDR2 sequences are KGHSH and LQKENI. Findings and caveats of the study: Naive CD4+ cells and diversity were both higher in long-lived donors than in aged donors.

Through a sample-barcoded 5' primer and a J-beta primer mix, a second PCR was run for 7 to 11 cycles. Using its own MiXCR run on the 5' RACE reads, TCRdb lists one record per CDR3 protein. The table lists 650,000 to 1,000,000 distinct CDR3 sequences, under 40% of them singletons. The chain combines TRBV18 with TRBJ2-5; D may be TRBD2 (6 bases). The sample taken for sequencing was blood. The receptor was derived from a man between 18 and 29 years old in good health. CDR3 nucleotides: TGTGCCAGCTCACCACTGGGGGGCCAAGAGACCCAGTACTTC. This codes for CASSPLGGQETQYF.